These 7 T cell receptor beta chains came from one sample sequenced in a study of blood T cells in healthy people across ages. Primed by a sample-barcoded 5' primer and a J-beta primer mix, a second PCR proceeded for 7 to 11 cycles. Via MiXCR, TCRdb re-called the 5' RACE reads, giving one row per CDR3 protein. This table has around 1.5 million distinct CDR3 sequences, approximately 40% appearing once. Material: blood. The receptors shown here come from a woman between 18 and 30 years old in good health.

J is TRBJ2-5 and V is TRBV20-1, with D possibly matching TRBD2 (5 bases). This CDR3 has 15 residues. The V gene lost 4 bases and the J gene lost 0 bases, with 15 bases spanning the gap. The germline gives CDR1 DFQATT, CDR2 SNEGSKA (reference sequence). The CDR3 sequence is CSATPLLGNQETQYF. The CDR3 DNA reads TGCAGTGCTACGCCCCTACTAGGAAACCAAGAGACCCAGTACTTC.

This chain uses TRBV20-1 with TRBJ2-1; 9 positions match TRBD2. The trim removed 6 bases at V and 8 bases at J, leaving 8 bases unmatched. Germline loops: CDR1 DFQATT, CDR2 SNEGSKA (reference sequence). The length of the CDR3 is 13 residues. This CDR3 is CSAVPLAGYEQFF. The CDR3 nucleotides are TGCAGTGCCGTCCCCCTAGCGGGGTATGAGCAGTTCTTC.

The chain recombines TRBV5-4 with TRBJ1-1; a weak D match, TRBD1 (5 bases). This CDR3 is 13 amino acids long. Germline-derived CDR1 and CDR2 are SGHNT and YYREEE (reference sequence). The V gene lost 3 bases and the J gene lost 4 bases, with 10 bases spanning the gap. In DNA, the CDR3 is TGTGCCAGCAGCTGGGGGGGGGGCACTGAAGCTTTCTTT. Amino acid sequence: CASSWGGGTEAFF.

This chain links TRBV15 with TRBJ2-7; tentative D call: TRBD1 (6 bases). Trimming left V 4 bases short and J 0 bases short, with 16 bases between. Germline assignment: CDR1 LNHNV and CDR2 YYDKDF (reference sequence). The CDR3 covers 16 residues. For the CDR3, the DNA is TGTGCCACCAGCATAGACCCGACAGGAAGCTCCTACGAGCAGTACTTC. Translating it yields CATSIDPTGSSYEQYF.

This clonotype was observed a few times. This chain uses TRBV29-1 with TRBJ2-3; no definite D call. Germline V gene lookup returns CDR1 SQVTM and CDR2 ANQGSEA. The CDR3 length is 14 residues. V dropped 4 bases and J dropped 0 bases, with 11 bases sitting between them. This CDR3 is CSVGLWSSTDTQYF. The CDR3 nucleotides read TGCAGCGTTGGTCTTTGGTCTAGCACAGATACGCAGTATTTT.

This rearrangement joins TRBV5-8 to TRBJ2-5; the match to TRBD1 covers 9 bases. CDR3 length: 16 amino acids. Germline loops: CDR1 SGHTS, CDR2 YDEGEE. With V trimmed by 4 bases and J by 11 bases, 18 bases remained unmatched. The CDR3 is CASSTIGTGTRLRQYF. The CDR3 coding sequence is TGTGCCAGCAGCACCATCGGGACAGGGACCCGATTAAGACAGTACTTC.

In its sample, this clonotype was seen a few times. The chain's CDR3 is CSAWTGEEKLFF. The DNA for the CDR3 is TGCAGCGCCTGGACGGGGGAGGAAAAACTGTTTTTT. This chain links TRBV20-1 with TRBJ1-4; a possible D gene is TRBD1 (5 bases). CDR3 length: 12 residues. Germline CDR1 DFQATT, CDR2 SNEGSKA (reference sequence).